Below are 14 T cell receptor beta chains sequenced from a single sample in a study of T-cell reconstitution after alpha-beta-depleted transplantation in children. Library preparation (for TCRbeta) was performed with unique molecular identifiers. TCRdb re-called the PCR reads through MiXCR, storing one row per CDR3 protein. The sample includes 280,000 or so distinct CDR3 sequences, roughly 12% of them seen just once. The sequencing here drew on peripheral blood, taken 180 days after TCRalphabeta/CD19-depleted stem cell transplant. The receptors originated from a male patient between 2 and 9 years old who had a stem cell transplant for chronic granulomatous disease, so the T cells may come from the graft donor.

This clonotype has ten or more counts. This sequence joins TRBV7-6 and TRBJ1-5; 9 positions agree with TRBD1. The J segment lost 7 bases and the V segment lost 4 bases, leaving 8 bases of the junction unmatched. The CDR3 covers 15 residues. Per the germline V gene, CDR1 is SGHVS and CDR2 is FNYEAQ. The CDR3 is CASSYGTGKEQPQHF. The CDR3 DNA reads TGTGCCAGCAGCTACGGGACAGGGAAGGAACAGCCCCAGCATTTT.

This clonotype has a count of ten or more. In nucleotides, the CDR3 is TGCAGTGCTGGGACTAGCGGGAGGAACTACAATGAGCAGTTCTTC. Translation gives CSAGTSGRNYNEQFF. The V call is TRBV20-1, the J call TRBJ2-1, with TRBD2 identical over 15 bases. Germline V gene lookup returns CDR1 DFQATT and CDR2 SNEGSKA (reference sequence). The CDR3 length is 15 residues. V was clipped by 5 bases and J by 3 bases; unmatched bases: 2.

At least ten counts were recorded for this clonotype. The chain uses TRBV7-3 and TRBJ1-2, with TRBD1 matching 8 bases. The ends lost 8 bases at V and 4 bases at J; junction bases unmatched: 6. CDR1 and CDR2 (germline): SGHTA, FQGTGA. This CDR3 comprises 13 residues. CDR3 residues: CASSAGQGYGYTF. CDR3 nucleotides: TGTGCCAGCTCCGCTGGACAGGGCTATGGCTACACCTTC.

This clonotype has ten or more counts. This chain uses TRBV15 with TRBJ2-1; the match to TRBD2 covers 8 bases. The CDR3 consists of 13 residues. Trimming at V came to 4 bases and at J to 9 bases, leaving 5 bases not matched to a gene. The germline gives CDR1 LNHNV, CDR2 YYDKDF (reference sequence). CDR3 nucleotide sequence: TGTGCCACCAGCAACCGGGGGGGCGCTGAGCAGTTCTTC. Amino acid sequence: CATSNRGGAEQFF. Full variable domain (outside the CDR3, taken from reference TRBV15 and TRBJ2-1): DAMVIQNPRYQVTQFGKPVTLSCSQTLNHNVMYWYQQKSSQAPKLLFHYYDKDFNNEADTPDNFQSRRPNTSFCFLDIRSPGLGDTAMYLCATSNRGGAEQFFGPGTRLTVL.

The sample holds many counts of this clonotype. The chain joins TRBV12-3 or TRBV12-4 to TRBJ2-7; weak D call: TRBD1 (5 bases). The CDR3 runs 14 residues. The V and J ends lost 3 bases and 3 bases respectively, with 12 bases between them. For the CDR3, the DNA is TGTGCCAGCAGTTTTCGGGCAGGGCGCTACGAGCAGTACTTC. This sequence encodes CASSFRAGRYEQYF.

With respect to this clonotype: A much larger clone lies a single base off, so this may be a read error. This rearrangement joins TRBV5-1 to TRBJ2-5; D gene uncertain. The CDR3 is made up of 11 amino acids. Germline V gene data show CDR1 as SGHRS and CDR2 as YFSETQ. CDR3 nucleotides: TGCGTCAGCAGCGTTGATGAGACCCAGTACTTC. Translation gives CVSSVDETQYF. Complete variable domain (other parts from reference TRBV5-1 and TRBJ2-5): KAGVTQTPRYLIKTRGQQVTLSCSPISGHRSVSWYQQTPGQGLQFLFEYFSETQRNKGNFPGRFSGRQFSNSRSEMNVSTLELGDSALYLCVSSVDETQYFGPGTRLLVL.

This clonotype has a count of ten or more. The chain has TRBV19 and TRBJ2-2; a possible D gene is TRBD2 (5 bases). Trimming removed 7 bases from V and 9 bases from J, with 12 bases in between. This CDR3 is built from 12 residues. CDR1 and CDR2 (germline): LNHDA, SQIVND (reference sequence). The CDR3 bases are TGTGCCAGTAACCGGGGTGCCAGGGAGCTGTTTTTT. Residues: CASNRGARELFF.

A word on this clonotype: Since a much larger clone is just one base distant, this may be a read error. The CDR3 loop is CASRTLGVRGTSGLKKELFF. CDR3 nucleotide sequence: TGTGCCAGCAGGACCCTCGGGGTTCGAGGGACTAGCGGGTTAAAGAAGGAGCTGTTTTTT. The genes are TRBV11-1 and TRBJ2-2; TRBD2 agrees at 12 bases. CDR3 length: 20 amino acids. Germline V gene lookup returns CDR1 SGHAT and CDR2 FQDESV (reference sequence). Trimming at V came to 6 bases and at J to 10 bases, leaving 24 bases not matched to a gene.

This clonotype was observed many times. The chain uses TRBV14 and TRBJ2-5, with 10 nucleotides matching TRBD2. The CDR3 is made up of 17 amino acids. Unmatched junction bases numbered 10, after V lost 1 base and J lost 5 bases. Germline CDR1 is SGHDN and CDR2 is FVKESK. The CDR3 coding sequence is TGTGCCAGCAGCCAAGTTAGGAGCGGGAGGGCAATGGAGACCCAGTACTTC. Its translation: CASSQVRSGRAMETQYF.

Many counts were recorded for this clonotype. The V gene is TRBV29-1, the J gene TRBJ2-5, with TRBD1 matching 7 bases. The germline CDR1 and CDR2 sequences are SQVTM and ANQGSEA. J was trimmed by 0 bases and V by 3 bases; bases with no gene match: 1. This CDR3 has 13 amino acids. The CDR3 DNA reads TGCAGCGTTGAGGGACAGAACCAAGAGACCCAGTACTTC. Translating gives CSVEGQNQETQYF.

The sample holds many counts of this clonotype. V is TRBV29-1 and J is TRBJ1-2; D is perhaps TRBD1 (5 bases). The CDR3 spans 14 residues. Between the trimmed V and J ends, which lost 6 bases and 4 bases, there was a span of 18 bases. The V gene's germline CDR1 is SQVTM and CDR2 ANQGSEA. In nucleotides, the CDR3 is TGCAGCGTAGACTCCGGGACGGAGACCTATGGCTACACCTTC. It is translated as CSVDSGTETYGYTF. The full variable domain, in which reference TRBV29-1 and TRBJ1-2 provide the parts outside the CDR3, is SAVISQKPSRDICQRGTSLTIQCQVDSQVTMMFWYRQQPGQSLTLIATANQGSEATYESGFVIDKFPISRPNLTFSTLTVSNMSPEDSSIYLCSVDSGTETYGYTFGSGTRLTVV.

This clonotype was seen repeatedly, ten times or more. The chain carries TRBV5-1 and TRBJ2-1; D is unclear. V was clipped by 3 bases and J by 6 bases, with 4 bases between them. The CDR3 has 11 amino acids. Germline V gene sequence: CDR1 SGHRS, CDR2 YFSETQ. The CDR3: CASSSGNEQFF. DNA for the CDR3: TGCGCCAGCAGCTCCGGCAATGAGCAGTTCTTC. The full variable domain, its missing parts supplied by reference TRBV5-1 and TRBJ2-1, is KAGVTQTPRYLIKTRGQQVTLSCSPISGHRSVSWYQQTPGQGLQFLFEYFSETQRNKGNFPGRFSGRQFSNSRSEMNVSTLELGDSALYLCASSSGNEQFFGPGTRLTVL.

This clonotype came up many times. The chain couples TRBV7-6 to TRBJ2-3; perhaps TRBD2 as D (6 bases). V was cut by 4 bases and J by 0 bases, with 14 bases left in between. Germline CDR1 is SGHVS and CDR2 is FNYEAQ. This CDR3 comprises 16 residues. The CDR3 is CASSSGTSLSTDTQYF. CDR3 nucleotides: TGTGCCAGCAGCTCGGGGACTTCCCTTAGCACAGATACGCAGTATTTT.

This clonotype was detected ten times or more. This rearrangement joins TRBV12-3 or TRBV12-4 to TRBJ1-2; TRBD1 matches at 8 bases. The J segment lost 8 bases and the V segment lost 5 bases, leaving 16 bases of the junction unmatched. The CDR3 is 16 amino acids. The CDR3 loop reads CASSQSPRGREKGYTF. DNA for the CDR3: TGTGCCAGCAGTCAAAGTCCCAGGGGGCGCGAAAAGGGCTACACCTTC.